What follows are 25 T cell receptor beta chains derived from one specimen sequenced in a study of blood T cell repertoires in COVID-19. Generated by immunoSEQ multiplex PCR, the TCRdb table keeps only in-frame clones and is missing some. The sample lists roughly 60,000 clones; around 87% were seen once. The sample consisted of peripheral blood. These receptors were collected from an older man with acute or convalescent COVID-19.

The CDR3: CASSRQGNGYTF. The CDR3 DNA sequence: TGTGCCAGCAGCCGACAGGGAAATGGCTACACCTTC. V usage is TRBV12-3 or TRBV12-4 and J usage is TRBJ1-2; 7 nucleotides match TRBD1. This CDR3 has 12 residues. V lost 6 bases and J lost 6; bases outside the gene matches: 4.

This chain connects TRBV7-9 to TRBJ1-3; possibly TRBD1 for D (5 bases). The CDR3 totals 16 residues. Trimming cost V 3 bases and J 1 base, with 13 bases left between them. The germline gives CDR1 SEHNR, CDR2 FQNEAQ (reference sequence). In DNA, the CDR3 is TGTGCCAGCAGCTTCCCAGGGAGGAAGTCTGGAAACACCATATATTTT. The encoded protein is CASSFPGRKSGNTIYF.

The V call is TRBV5-1, the J call TRBJ1-1, with D possibly matching TRBD1 (5 bases). The CDR3 has 15 amino acids. CDR1 is SGHRS and CDR2 is YFSETQ in the germline V gene. V dropped 0 bases and J dropped 2 bases, with 11 bases sitting between them. CDR3: CASSLDSGVNTEAFF. Written as DNA, the CDR3 is TGCGCCAGCAGCTTGGATTCGGGGGTAAACACTGAAGCTTTCTTT. Based on the CDR3 plus reference TRBV5-1 and TRBJ1-1, the full variable domain is KAGVTQTPRYLIKTRGQQVTLSCSPISGHRSVSWYQQTPGQGLQFLFEYFSETQRNKGNFPGRFSGRQFSNSRSEMNVSTLELGDSALYLCASSLDSGVNTEAFFGQGTRLTVV.

Here the CDR3 DNA reads TGTGCCAGCTCACCAACAAGGGAAGGACAGATGCGGGGCTACACCTTC. Translation gives CASSPTREGQMRGYTF. This chain links TRBV18 with TRBJ1-2; TRBD1 is a possible D gene (6 bases). The CDR3 is made up of 16 amino acids. CDR1 and CDR2 (germline): KGHSH, LQKENI. Trimming removed 2 bases at V and 8 bases at J, with 21 bases between.

The chain joins TRBV28 to TRBJ1-2, with a possible D match to TRBD1 (6 bases). CDR3 size: 15 residues. Per the germline V gene, CDR1 is MDHEN and CDR2 is SYDVKM. V lost 5 bases to trimming and J lost 2 bases, with 15 bases between them. The CDR3 sequence: CASSTPGQLNYGYTF. The CDR3 DNA reads TGTGCCAGCAGTACACCGGGACAACTCAACTATGGCTACACCTTC.

The chain joins TRBV27 to TRBJ1-5; D not resolved. The CDR3 has 14 residues. The V gene's germline CDR1 is MNHEY and CDR2 SMNVEV (reference sequence). The V and J ends lost 5 bases and 7 bases respectively, with 15 bases between them. The CDR3 is CASSPYRALQPQHF. As DNA, the CDR3 is TGTGCCAGCAGTCCCTATAGAGCACTCCAGCCCCAGCATTTT.

CDR3 nucleotides: TGTGCCAGCAGTTACCAGGGACTAGCGGGAGCCTACGAGCAGTACTTC. Translated: CASSYQGLAGAYEQYF. The chain combines TRBV6-5 with TRBJ2-7, with 14 nucleotides matching TRBD2. Germline V CDR1 and CDR2: MNHEY, SVGAGI. V was pared by 2 bases and J by 2 bases, with 2 bases of the junction left unmatched. This CDR3 has 16 residues.

This clone turned up a few times. This chain joins TRBV7-9 and TRBJ2-3; D may be TRBD2 (5 bases). V shed 5 bases and J shed 1 base, with 13 bases lying between them. The CDR3 runs 15 residues. The germline CDR1 and CDR2 sequences are SEHNR and FQNEAQ (reference sequence). The CDR3 reads CASSPTGIGTDTQYF. DNA of the CDR3: TGTGCCAGCAGCCCGACCGGGATCGGCACAGATACGCAGTATTTT.

The chain carries TRBV25-1 and TRBJ1-1, with D perhaps matching TRBD1 (5 bases). Trimming removed 3 bases from V and 4 bases from J, with 15 bases in between. Germline assignment: CDR1 MGHDK and CDR2 SYGVNS. This CDR3 comprises 15 residues. The CDR3 sequence is CASSDPGKFGTEAFF. CDR3 sequence (DNA): TGTGCCAGCAGTGATCCAGGGAAATTCGGCACTGAAGCTTTCTTT.

The rearrangement links TRBV10-3 to TRBJ1-4; D remains ambiguous. The CDR3 runs 16 residues. V lost 6 bases and J 3 bases, leaving 17 bases between the germline ends. In germline, CDR1 is ENHRY, CDR2 SYGVKD. For the CDR3, the DNA is TGTGCCATCAGCATCTCTCCGGCAGGCTCTAATGAAAAACTGTTTTTT. It specifies CAISISPAGSNEKLFF.

V usage is TRBV12-3 or TRBV12-4 and J usage is TRBJ1-2; weak D call: TRBD1 (5 bases). V was trimmed by 5 bases and J by 0 bases, leaving 7 bases between them. CDR3 length: 13 amino acids. In nucleotides, the CDR3 is TGTGCCAGCAGTACAGGAGCTAACTATGGCTACACCTTC. Translation gives CASSTGANYGYTF.

The rearrangement links TRBV6-1 to TRBJ2-3, with 8 bases lining up with TRBD2. The CDR3 length is 16 residues. V lost 7 bases and J lost 4; bases outside the gene matches: 13. Germline V CDR1 and CDR2: MNHNS, SASEGT. The CDR3 DNA reads TGTGCCAGCACTGACCCTACTCCCGGGGGGGCAGATACGCAGTATTTT. Amino acids: CASTDPTPGGADTQYF.

The chain combines TRBV10-3 with TRBJ2-6, with TRBD2 matching 9 bases. This CDR3 has 19 residues. The germline V gene has CDR1 ENHRY and CDR2 SYGVKD. J gave up 0 bases and V 1 base, and 7 bases lay outside the gene matches. The CDR3 DNA reads as TGTGCCATCAGTGAGTTCGGACTAGCGATAAACTCTGGGGCCAACGTCCTGACTTTC. Translation gives CAISEFGLAINSGANVLTF.

The CDR3 sequence is CASSVALEGAYNSPLHF. As DNA, the CDR3 is TGTGCCAGCAGCGTAGCGCTAGAGGGGGCCTATAATTCACCCCTCCACTTT. The rearrangement uses TRBV9 and TRBJ1-6; perhaps TRBD1 as D (6 bases). This CDR3 has 17 residues. Trimming removed 0 bases at V and 2 bases at J, with 12 bases between. Germline CDR1 SGDLS, CDR2 YYNGEE.

V is TRBV7-9 and J is TRBJ2-1, with D possibly matching TRBD1 (6 bases). V lost 3 bases and J lost 9, with 12 bases in between. The CDR3 is made up of 13 amino acids. Per the germline V gene, CDR1 is SEHNR and CDR2 is FQNEAQ (reference sequence). CDR3 residues: CASSFTGSGEQFF. The CDR3 coding sequence is TGTGCCAGCAGCTTTACAGGGTCTGGTGAGCAGTTCTTC.

The chain carries TRBV6-5 and TRBJ2-5; D possibly corresponds to TRBD1 (6 bases). The CDR3 covers 13 residues. Germline V lookup: CDR1 MNHEY, CDR2 SVGAGI. The V end was cut by 7 bases, the J end by 3 bases, with 12 bases between. This CDR3 is CASKSRDKETQYF. In DNA, the CDR3 is TGTGCCAGCAAGTCCAGGGACAAAGAGACCCAGTACTTC.

This clone was recorded a few times. Distinct nucleotide sequences in the sample also encode this CDR3. V is TRBV5-4 and J is TRBJ1-1, with a possible D match to TRBD1 (6 bases). Germline V gene lookup returns CDR1 SGHNT and CDR2 YYREEE (reference sequence). V was trimmed by 2 bases and J by 5 bases, leaving 10 bases between them. This CDR3 region has 13 residues. In DNA form, the CDR3 reads TGTGCCAGCAGCTTACAGGGCGGGACTGAAGCTTTCTTT. Translating it yields CASSLQGGTEAFF. Variable domain in full (rest from reference TRBV5-4 and TRBJ1-1): ETGVTQSPTHLIKTRGQQVTLRCSSQSGHNTVSWYQQALGQGPQFIFQYYREEENGRGNFPPRFSGLQFPNYSSELNVNALELDDSALYLCASSLQGGTEAFFGQGTRLTVV.

The genes are TRBV11-2 and TRBJ2-6; no reliable D call. The CDR3 is made up of 16 amino acids. Trimming removed 1 base from V and 4 bases from J, with 11 bases in between. The germline CDR1 and CDR2 sequences are SGHAT and FQNNGV. The chain's CDR3 is CASSLAGGLGANVLTF. The CDR3 DNA sequence: TGTGCCAGCAGCTTAGCGGGTGGTCTAGGGGCCAACGTCCTGACTTTC.

The chain has TRBV5-6 and TRBJ2-2; tentatively, D is TRBD1 (5 bases). Germline V lookup: CDR1 SGHDT, CDR2 YYEEEE. V was pared by 4 bases and J by 1 base, with 14 bases between. This CDR3 has 16 amino acids. CDR3 coding DNA: TGTGCCAGCAGCCTGGGGCGAACAGTGAACACCGGGGAGCTGTTTTTT. It specifies CASSLGRTVNTGELFF.

For the CDR3, the DNA is TGTGCCACCAGTGAGGCTAGCGGGAGAAGTTCAGATACGCAGTATTTT. Its protein is CATSEASGRSSDTQYF. The rearrangement links TRBV24-1 to TRBJ2-3, with 10 bases lining up with TRBD2. Unmatched junction bases numbered 7, after V lost 4 bases and J lost 4 bases. From germline, CDR1 is KGHDR and CDR2 SFDVKD. The CDR3 length is 16 residues.

The rearrangement uses TRBV6-5 and TRBJ2-7, with TRBD2 matching 10 bases. The CDR3 runs to 14 residues. The V gene end was trimmed by 6 bases and the J gene end by 5 bases; junction bases not matched to a gene: 7. Germline CDR1 reads MNHEY; CDR2 reads SVGAGI. CDR3 residues: CASRRASGGNEQYF. The CDR3 coding sequence is TGTGCCAGCAGAAGGGCTAGCGGGGGAAACGAGCAGTACTTC.

The chain links TRBV5-1 to TRBJ2-5; D is perhaps TRBD2 (6 bases). Looked up from germline, CDR1 is SGHRS and CDR2 is YFSETQ. The CDR3 loop spans 10 amino acids. The V and J ends lost 7 bases and 5 bases respectively, with 6 bases between them. This CDR3 reads CASAGETQYF. The CDR3, as DNA: TGCGCCAGCGCGGGGGAGACCCAGTACTTC.

The chain carries TRBV29-1 and TRBJ1-1; TRBD1 is a possible D gene (6 bases). Looked up from germline, CDR1 is SQVTM and CDR2 is ANQGSEA. Trimming cost V 0 bases and J 5 bases, with 13 bases left between them. The CDR3 extends over 14 amino acids. The CDR3 is CSVEEFQGMTEAFF. The CDR3 DNA is TGCAGCGTTGAAGAGTTTCAGGGGATGACTGAAGCTTTCTTT.

This clone was seen just once. The genes are TRBV7-9 and TRBJ2-5, with D uncertain. Trimming took off 3 bases at V and 0 bases at J, with 11 bases between the two ends. The length of the CDR3 is 15 residues. The germline V gene has CDR1 SEHNR and CDR2 FQNEAQ (reference sequence). The CDR3 reads CASSLRSQYQETQYF. CDR3 bases: TGTGCCAGCAGCTTGAGGAGCCAGTACCAAGAGACCCAGTACTTC.

The V and J genes are TRBV28 and TRBJ2-3; 11 bases are a match to TRBD2. This CDR3 has 17 amino acids. From germline, CDR1 is MDHEN and CDR2 SYDVKM. V gave up 6 bases and J gave up 0 bases; unmatched junction bases: 8. The CDR3 loop is CASSLGGLAASTDTQYF. The CDR3 coding sequence is TGTGCCAGCAGCCTAGGGGGACTAGCGGCTAGCACAGATACGCAGTATTTT.